This entry describes one T cell receptor (beta chain). Its antigen is not identified. The sample originates from a study of CD8+CD57+ T cells in acquired aplastic anemia. As for the study in general: Sorted CD4+ plus CD8+ cells gave DNA averaging roughly 2.9 ug.

Overall study results and limits: Common to patients and controls were twenty-nine CD8+ CDR3 sequences.

CDR3 and TCR beta VDJ profiling relied on genomic DNA as the template. TCRdb reanalysed the reads using MiXCR and keeps one entry per CDR3 protein. The sample lists a few hundred thousand distinct CDR3 sequences, around 72% occurring once. The CDR3 is 15 residues long. V gave up 10 bases and J gave up 0 bases, with 13 bases separating them. V and J are TRBV12-3 or TRBV12-4 and TRBJ2-6; TRBD1 might be the D (6 bases). Material for sequencing was sorted CD4+, CD8+, or CD8+CD57+ T cells (not recorded which) from PBMCs. This TCR was recovered from a human donor in good health, serving as a control. The CDR3 DNA is TGTGCCATCGGACAGTCCAGCTCTGGGGCCAACGTCCTGACTTTC. Protein: CAIGQSSSGANVLTF.